The rows below give T cell receptor beta chains drawn from one sample of a study of vaccination effects on CD4 cells after COVID-19. Sequencing was performed with immunoSEQ multiplex PCR; in TCRdb, only in-frame clones are kept and a portion is missing. Of about 45,000 clones in the sample, 65% to 70% are singletons; the top ten hold 25% to 35%. Their specific antigens are unknown. The source material was CD4+ T cells from PBMCs cultured with a peptide pool, sampled before COVID-19 vaccination. The source is a human donor who had a prior SARS-CoV-2 infection. Each CDR3 is given with its conserved first and last residue. Fields, in order: clone size, J gene, D gene, V gene, CDR3 DNA, CDR3 protein. The D gene is left open where the match is weak. Some rows have no size entry. The others give once, few or many, or a class for an expanded clone.

>once|TRBJ1-2|NA|TRBV4-3
TGCGCCAGCAGCCAAGGTGGACGGAAAGGGAGCGAAGGCTACACCTTC
CASSQGGRKGSEGYTF
>NA|TRBJ2-5|NA|TRBV2
TGTGCCAGCAGTGAACGCAGGGAGAAGACCCAGTACTTC
CASSERREKTQYF
>NA|TRBJ1-2|NA|TRBV7-8
TGTGCCAGCAGCTTATCACCCCCCGTTGGTCGTGGCTACACCTTC
CASSLSPPVGRGYTF
>NA|TRBJ2-3|TRBD1|TRBV11-2
TGTGCCAGCAGCGTTGTGTTGATGACAGGGAGCACAGATACGCAGTATTTT
CASSVVLMTGSTDTQYF
>few|TRBJ2-5|NA|TRBV9
TGTGCCAGCAGCGCGGACAGCGGGCGGGGAGAGACCCAGTACTTC
CASSADSGRGETQYF
>few|TRBJ1-3|TRBD1|TRBV9
TGTGCCAGCAGCATCAGGGGGGGGTTTGGAAACACCATATATTTT
CASSIRGGFGNTIYF
>NA|TRBJ2-7|TRBD1|TRBV9
TGTGCCAGCAGCGTAGAACCCACAGGGGCAGTATACGAGCAGTACTTC
CASSVEPTGAVYEQYF
>NA|TRBJ2-5|NA|TRBV3-1/TRBV3-2
TGTGCCACCAGAAGGAGGGGGTTAGAGACCCAGTACTTC
CATRRRGLETQYF
>NA|TRBJ2-5|NA|TRBV28
TGTGCCAGCAGTTTATATGGGGACCCGTACCAAGAGACCCAGTACTTC
CASSLYGDPYQETQYF
>NA|TRBJ2-7|TRBD2|TRBV5-6
TGTGCCAGCACCAGGGGCCGGGAGGGAGGGGAGCAGTACTTC
CASTRGREGGEQYF
>NA|TRBJ2-7|TRBD2|TRBV7-2
TGTGCCAGCACCGCCTCTTCTGGGGGGGCCTACGAGCAGTACTTC
CASTASSGGAYEQYF
>NA|TRBJ2-1|TRBD2|TRBV6-6
TGTGCCAGCAACAATCCGGGACTAAACTCCTACAATGAGCAGTTCTTC
CASNNPGLNSYNEQFF
>NA|TRBJ2-2|TRBD2|TRBV3-1/TRBV3-2
TGTGCCAGCAGCAAGGCCTGGGGCGGGGGGACCAGAACGAACACCGGGGAGCTGTTTTTT
CASSKAWGGGTRTNTGELFF
>NA|TRBJ2-2|TRBD2|TRBV5-5
TGTGCCAGCAGCTTGACTAGCGGGACGCTCACCGGGGAGCTGTTTTTT
CASSLTSGTLTGELFF
>NA|TRBJ2-5|NA|TRBV9
TGTGCCAGCAGCGCGAAGTTTGGGGGGGAGACCCAGTACTTC
CASSAKFGGETQYF
>once|TRBJ2-7|TRBD2|TRBV29-1
TGCAGCGTTGAGACTAGCGGATACGAGCAGTACTTC
CSVETSGYEQYF
>few|TRBJ2-1|TRBD2|TRBV5-1
TGCGCCAGCAGCTTTAAAAGACTAGCGGGAGGGGATATTAATGAGCAGTTCTTC
CASSFKRLAGGDINEQFF
>NA|TRBJ2-7|TRBD2|TRBV7-8
TGTGCCAGCAGCTTAGACGGGAGGGTCTCCTACGAGCAGTACTTC
CASSLDGRVSYEQYF
>NA|TRBJ2-3|NA|TRBV5-1
TGCGCCAGCAGCAACACAGATACGCAGTATTTT
CASSNTDTQYF
>NA|TRBJ1-2|NA|TRBV12-3/TRBV12-4
TGTGCCAGCAGTGCCCGGGAGCGCGGCTACACCTTC
CASSARERGYTF
>NA|TRBJ2-2|NA|TRBV18
TGTGCCAGCTCACCTCAAAAAACCGGGGAGCTGTTTTTT
CASSPQKTGELFF
>NA|TRBJ1-1|NA|TRBV5-4
TGTGCCAGCAGCTTGTGGGGGAAATCCCCTGAAGCTTTCTTT
CASSLWGKSPEAFF
>NA|TRBJ1-2|NA|TRBV4-3
TGCGCCAGCAGCCAAGCGTATTCAGAGTACTATGGCTACACCTTC
CASSQAYSEYYGYTF
>NA|TRBJ2-1|TRBD2|TRBV5-4
TGTGCCAGCAGTTCCGGGACTAGCGGGAGTTTTTCCTACAATGAGCAGTTCTTC
CASSSGTSGSFSYNEQFF
>NA|TRBJ2-7|TRBD2|TRBV3-1/TRBV3-2
TGTGCCAGCAGCCAAGATTGGGAGCGGGGGGTCCCTTCCTACGAGCAGTACTTC
CASSQDWERGVPSYEQYF
>NA|TRBJ2-2|NA|TRBV6-5
TGTGCCAGCAGTCCAGGGGTCTTCGAGGAGCTGTTTTTT
CASSPGVFEELFF
>NA|TRBJ2-3|NA|TRBV2
TGTGCCAGCAACCGGGGCTTCGCGGGAATCACTGAGCGGGATACGCAGTATTTT
CASNRGFAGITERDTQYF
>NA|TRBJ2-5|TRBD2|TRBV7-7
TGTGCTAGCAGCCCAACTAGCGGGGGGGTCCAAGAGACCCAGTACTTC
CASSPTSGGVQETQYF
>NA|TRBJ2-3|TRBD2|TRBV4-1
TGCGCCAGCAGCCAAGGACTAGCGGGAGGAGCTAGCACAGATACGCAGTATTTT
CASSQGLAGGASTDTQYF
>NA|TRBJ1-3|NA|TRBV30
TGTGCCTGGAGTGTATCTTGGACGGTGCCGTTTGGAAACACCATATATTTT
CAWSVSWTVPFGNTIYF
>few|TRBJ2-7|TRBD2|TRBV28
TGTGCCAGCAGTTTGATCGGTATAGCGGGGGATCACGAGCAGTACTTC
CASSLIGIAGDHEQYF
>few|TRBJ2-1|NA|TRBV7-2
TGTGCCAGCATCAAGTACCCTTGGGGGCACAATGAGCAGTTCTTC
CASIKYPWGHNEQFF
>NA|TRBJ1-1|NA|TRBV7-2
TGTGCCAGCAGCTGGGGAGTGCACACTGAAGCTTTCTTT
CASSWGVHTEAFF
>NA|TRBJ2-7|NA|TRBV7-9
TGTGCCAGCAGCTTAGGTAGATACGAGCAGTACTTC
CASSLGRYEQYF
>NA|TRBJ1-4|TRBD1|TRBV5-1
TGCGCCAGCAGCTTGGAGGGACAGGGGCATGAAAAACTGTTTTTT
CASSLEGQGHEKLFF
>NA|TRBJ1-5|TRBD1|TRBV11-2
TGTGCCAGCAGCGCGGACAGGGAACTGCCCCAGCATTTT
CASSADRELPQHF
>NA|TRBJ2-1|NA|TRBV3-1/TRBV3-2
TGTGCCAGCAGCCAAGCGGGTGTTGGGTCCTACAATGAGCAGTTCTTC
CASSQAGVGSYNEQFF
>NA|TRBJ2-6|NA|TRBV19
TGTGCCAGTAGTACCGGCAGGCCTCACTCTGGGGCCAACGTCCTGACTTTC
CASSTGRPHSGANVLTF
>NA|TRBJ2-2|NA|TRBV11-3
TGTGCCAGCAGCTCGTCCGGCGCGAACACCGGGGAGCTGTTTTTT
CASSSSGANTGELFF
>NA|TRBJ2-1|TRBD2|TRBV19
TGTGCCAGTAGTACAGGACTAGCGGGGACCGATTACAATGAGCAGTTCTTC
CASSTGLAGTDYNEQFF
>NA|TRBJ2-1|NA|TRBV15
TGTGCCACCAGCGAGGGAAACTACAATGAGCAGTTCTTC
CATSEGNYNEQFF